A selection of T cell receptor beta chains follows, all from one sample in a study of blood T cells in healthy people across ages. MiXCR, applied by TCRdb to the 5' RACE reads, yields one record per CDR3 protein. The sample carries just under 550,000 distinct CDR3 sequences, 24% recorded once. The data were also submitted as part of a second study, on T cells of mothers and their children.

The sample comprised blood. These TCRs come from a boy aged 5 to 17 in good health. Both conserved end residues are trimmed from each CDR3. Each record gives: V gene, CDR3 protein.

V gene: TRBV2; CDR3 protein: ASSQKTSSSYNEQF
V gene: TRBV27; CDR3 protein: ASSFSGGGLNYGYT
V gene: TRBV5-6; CDR3 protein: ASSTQGAGANVLA
V gene: TRBV11-1; CDR3 protein: ASSPASGLVPTGELF
V gene: TRBV27; CDR3 protein: AQRVGGRQETQY
V gene: TRBV12-3/TRBV12-4; CDR3 protein: ASSPGGPRGPGGYT
V gene: TRBV18; CDR3 protein: VSSPVHFYEQY
V gene: TRBV7-2; CDR3 protein: ATSRLGAYEQY
V gene: TRBV13; CDR3 protein: ASSSGLAGGETDTQY
V gene: TRBV7-3; CDR3 protein: ASISSSGSDHEQY
V gene: TRBV7-2; CDR3 protein: ASSFERTEAF
V gene: TRBV7-3; CDR3 protein: ASSPRPNTGELF
V gene: TRBV3-1; CDR3 protein: ASSQGQQNTEAF
V gene: TRBV28; CDR3 protein: ASRPNNPGLAGLRDTQY
V gene: TRBV6-7; CDR3 protein: ASSVSLGQPQH
V gene: TRBV4-3; CDR3 protein: ASSQGGGRLTGELF
V gene: TRBV28; CDR3 protein: ARERQGAFSYEQY
V gene: TRBV7-9; CDR3 protein: ASSFGLLIAYNEQF
V gene: TRBV5-1; CDR3 protein: ASSLSDPRGQF
V gene: TRBV15; CDR3 protein: ATSSSGGRETQY
V gene: TRBV4-3; CDR3 protein: ASSQIDRGLGSEQF
V gene: TRBV11-2; CDR3 protein: ASSYYGTYEQY
V gene: TRBV28; CDR3 protein: ASSFLGQGNDEQY
V gene: TRBV24-1; CDR3 protein: ATSDSGTPTGELF
V gene: TRBV7-9; CDR3 protein: ASSAWTGQNTEAF
V gene: TRBV15; CDR3 protein: ATSRDQGQARPRTDTQY
V gene: TRBV4-3; CDR3 protein: ASSHSVGQPNIQY
V gene: TRBV10-3; CDR3 protein: AIMYAGELF
V gene: TRBV9; CDR3 protein: ASSVGWDPGQPQH
V gene: TRBV28; CDR3 protein: ASSFLLSPDEQY
V gene: TRBV4-1; CDR3 protein: ASSPTLGQETQY
V gene: TRBV28; CDR3 protein: ASSWPSMRNTGELF
V gene: TRBV7-2; CDR3 protein: ASSLVGDTQY
V gene: TRBV7-3; CDR3 protein: ASSYDRGNEQF
V gene: TRBV4-3; CDR3 protein: ASSLSSGLTRETQY
V gene: TRBV2; CDR3 protein: ASSGRTVFNEKLF
V gene: TRBV7-2; CDR3 protein: ASSSEGGWGYEQY
V gene: TRBV19; CDR3 protein: ASGLGGSYEQY
V gene: TRBV15; CDR3 protein: ATSRDKGVDGYT
V gene: TRBV12-3/TRBV12-4; CDR3 protein: ASSPSSSTDTQY
V gene: TRBV4-1; CDR3 protein: ASSPGKRDGEEQF
V gene: TRBV20-1; CDR3 protein: SARAPASTYEQY
V gene: TRBV6-5; CDR3 protein: ASSSNYGLSNIQY
V gene: TRBV24-1; CDR3 protein: ATSDFRGLNEQF
V gene: TRBV7-9; CDR3 protein: APGGDSGNTIY
V gene: TRBV20-1; CDR3 protein: SARSGRAFSNTGEPF
V gene: TRBV20-1; CDR3 protein: SARETANQPQH
V gene: TRBV29-1; CDR3 protein: SVTGSLSYEQY
V gene: TRBV5-5; CDR3 protein: ASSFSGLGETQY
V gene: TRBV5-1; CDR3 protein: ASSLEVSGRGKGEQY
V gene: TRBV20-1; CDR3 protein: SASFTDDGYT
V gene: TRBV20-1; CDR3 protein: SADRIEETQY
V gene: TRBV4-2; CDR3 protein: ASSQDLGLAALGGTGELF
V gene: TRBV5-1; CDR3 protein: ASSVPGQGSNTGELF
V gene: TRBV20-1; CDR3 protein: SAPGSY
V gene: TRBV27; CDR3 protein: ASRRDARQGGYT
V gene: TRBV28; CDR3 protein: ASSPLDGNYGYT
V gene: TRBV27; CDR3 protein: ASSLRGNSPLH
V gene: TRBV4-3; CDR3 protein: ASSQFYRQAEGTEAF